Below are 29 T cell receptor beta chains sequenced from a single sample in a study of CD8 T cells in ankylosing spondylitis. One entry per CDR3 protein, called by TCRdb with MiXCR from the 5' RACE reads. This table holds about 150,000 distinct CDR3 sequences, around 32% found once. The sample was synovial fluid, either unsorted or a sorted T cell fraction (not recorded which). These receptor sequences come from a male donor with ankylosing spondylitis.

The chain links TRBV7-2 to TRBJ1-1; D remains ambiguous. Per germline, CDR1 SGHTA and CDR2 FQGNSA. The ends were cut back, 2 bases at V and 0 bases at J, with 7 bases in the middle. The CDR3 totals 14 residues. The CDR3 reads CASSLQALNTEAFF. CDR3 coding DNA: TGTGCCAGCAGCTTACAAGCGTTGAACACTGAAGCTTTCTTT.

The chain couples TRBV5-1 to TRBJ1-2; the match to TRBD1 covers 7 bases. V shed 7 bases and J 4 bases; nucleotides not matched to a gene: 7. Germline V CDR1 and CDR2: SGHRS, YFSETQ. The CDR3 is made up of 13 amino acids. The CDR3 spells CASGGQARYGYTF. The CDR3 nucleotides read TGCGCCAGCGGCGGACAGGCTCGCTATGGCTACACCTTC.

The rearrangement joins TRBV12-3 or TRBV12-4 to TRBJ2-7; D is ambiguous. The CDR3 totals 15 residues. Trimming removed 2 bases at V and 5 bases at J, with 16 bases between. CDR3 sequence: CASSLSRLQGHEQYF. The CDR3 coding sequence is TGTGCCAGCAGTTTATCCAGGTTACAAGGCCACGAGCAGTACTTC.

This clonotype was counted only a few times. The rearrangement links TRBV11-2 to TRBJ2-1; a possible D gene is TRBD1 (7 bases). CDR1 and CDR2 (germline): SGHAT, FQNNGV. This CDR3 spans 20 amino acids. V shed 5 bases and J shed 3 bases, with 29 bases lying between them. CDR3 nucleotides: TGTGCCAGCAGCGAAATCACATGGCCCGACAGGGAGGCGATCTACAATGAGCAGTTCTTC. This sequence encodes CASSEITWPDREAIYNEQFF.

The CDR3 reads CASTNGQVNQPQHF. The CDR3 bases are TGTGCCAGCACCAACGGACAAGTTAATCAGCCCCAGCATTTT. The chain recombines TRBV6-2 or TRBV6-3 with TRBJ1-5; D is possibly TRBD1 (5 bases). This CDR3 contains 14 residues. The germline gives CDR1 MNHEY, CDR2 SVGEGT. Trimming left V 7 bases short and J 4 bases short, with 14 bases between.

In this sample, this clonotype turned up a few times. J is TRBJ2-3 and V is TRBV29-1; weak D call: TRBD1 (7 bases). V was pared by 6 bases and J by 1 base, with 32 bases between. Germline V gene sequence: CDR1 SQVTM, CDR2 ANQGSEA. The CDR3 consists of 20 residues. Here the CDR3 reads CSVRRLPQGDWGARTDTQYF. CDR3 DNA: TGCAGCGTCAGAAGACTCCCGCAGGGGGATTGGGGGGCTCGCACAGATACGCAGTATTTT.

This clonotype was counted only a few times. The rearrangement uses TRBV6-1 and TRBJ1-1, with a tentative D call TRBD1 (5 bases). The ends were cut back, 5 bases at V and 0 bases at J, with 22 bases in the middle. The germline V gene has CDR1 MNHNS and CDR2 SASEGT. The CDR3 loop spans 18 amino acids. CDR3 nucleotides: TGTGCCAGCAGTCCCAACCCGTCAGGGATGGGCATGAACACTGAAGCTTTCTTT. Translation: CASSPNPSGMGMNTEAFF.

This sequence joins TRBV18 and TRBJ1-5; weak D call: TRBD1 (6 bases). Germline V gene lookup returns CDR1 KGHSH and CDR2 LQKENI. The CDR3 sequence is 16 residues long. The V gene lost 2 bases and the J gene lost 2 bases, with 13 bases spanning the gap. As DNA, the CDR3 is TGTGCCAGCTCACCAGTAGGCGCAGGGGGCAATCAGCCCCAGCATTTT. It is translated as CASSPVGAGGNQPQHF.

This clonotype has more than one count but fewer than ten. CDR3 coding DNA: TGTGCCATCAGTGGCCTAGCGGGAGGCACGAATGAGCAGTTCTTC. Translating gives CAISGLAGGTNEQFF. The chain is built from TRBV10-3 and TRBJ2-1; 11 bases fit TRBD2. V shed 4 bases, J shed 7 bases, and the junction held 6 bases outside the gene matches. This CDR3 region has 15 residues. CDR1 and CDR2 (germline): ENHRY, SYGVKD.

The rearrangement joins TRBV28 to TRBJ2-7; possible D gene TRBD1, 6 bases. Trimming removed 5 bases from V and 3 bases from J, with 14 bases in between. From germline, CDR1 is MDHEN and CDR2 SYDVKM. The length of the CDR3 is 14 residues. CDR3 nucleotides: TGTGCCAGCAGTACCAGAACAGGGTACTACGAGCAGTACTTC. This codes for CASSTRTGYYEQYF.

The gene calls are TRBV25-1 and TRBJ1-2, with D uncertain. The V end was cut by 4 bases, the J end by 0 bases, with 6 bases between. CDR1 is MGHDK, CDR2 SYGVNS, per germline. The CDR3 extends over 13 amino acids. The CDR3 is CASSVLANYGYTF. CDR3 coding DNA: TGTGCCAGCAGTGTACTCGCTAACTATGGCTACACCTTC.

The chain has TRBV19 and TRBJ1-4, with no clear D. The CDR3 contains 15 residues. From germline, CDR1 is LNHDA and CDR2 SQIVND (reference sequence). V was cut by 3 bases and J by 1 base, with 9 bases left in between. The CDR3 DNA is TGTGCCAGTAGTATCAACCGGGAAACTAATGAAAAACTGTTTTTT. Its protein product is CASSINRETNEKLFF.

This clonotype was picked up a small number of times. The rearrangement uses TRBV19 and TRBJ1-1; TRBD1 is a possible D gene (5 bases). The CDR3 has 14 residues. Per germline, CDR1 LNHDA and CDR2 SQIVND (reference sequence). The V end lost 4 bases, the J end lost 1 base, and 10 bases lay between the germline ends. CDR3 region: CASSTPGRNTEAFF. Here the CDR3 DNA reads TGTGCCAGTAGTACCCCAGGGAGGAACACTGAAGCTTTCTTT.

V usage is TRBV7-9 and J usage is TRBJ1-1; unclear D gene. The germline V and J ends were trimmed by 1 base and 1 base, with 7 bases remaining between them. CDR1 is SEHNR, CDR2 FQNEAQ, per germline (reference sequence). The CDR3 is 14 residues long. The CDR3 sequence is CASSLDNRNTEAFF. The CDR3 region has the DNA TGTGCCAGCAGCTTAGATAACAGGAACACTGAAGCTTTCTTT.

The chain links TRBV9 to TRBJ2-5; maybe TRBD2 (7 bases). Germline CDR1 reads SGDLS; CDR2 reads YYNGEE. The CDR3 runs to 17 residues. The V end lost 4 bases, the J end lost 1 base, and 20 bases lay between the germline ends. The CDR3 sequence is CASSRGRTGGVQETQYF. DNA of the CDR3: TGTGCCAGCAGCCGAGGTAGGACGGGGGGCGTCCAAGAGACCCAGTACTTC.

This clonotype was counted ten times or more. The chain is built from TRBV6-5 and TRBJ1-6; the match to TRBD1 covers 9 bases. Germline CDR1 reads MNHEY; CDR2 reads SVGAGI. Trimming removed 11 bases from V and 7 bases from J; junction bases left unmatched: 6. The CDR3 is 13 residues long. In DNA form, the CDR3 reads TGTGCCGCAGGACAGGGGTGGAATTCACCCCTCCACTTT. This encodes CAAGQGWNSPLHF.

This clonotype was counted only a few times. The chain joins TRBV5-1 to TRBJ1-4; D ambiguous. The germline V and J ends were trimmed by 0 bases and 4 bases, with 10 bases remaining between them. In germline, CDR1 is SGHRS, CDR2 YFSETQ. This CDR3 comprises 15 residues. The CDR3 spells CASSLGQAYNEKLFF. The CDR3 DNA reads TGCGCCAGCAGCTTGGGGCAGGCGTATAATGAAAAACTGTTTTTT.

The chain combines TRBV5-1 with TRBJ1-4, with 8 bases aligning to TRBD1. Germline assignment: CDR1 SGHRS and CDR2 YFSETQ. The V gene end was trimmed by 0 bases and the J gene end by 8 bases; junction bases not matched to a gene: 6. This CDR3 is 15 amino acids long. CDR3 loop: CASSLEPGGYEKLFF. The CDR3 DNA reads as TGCGCCAGCAGCTTGGAGCCAGGGGGCTACGAAAAACTGTTTTTT.

V and J are TRBV5-4 and TRBJ1-4; D is perhaps TRBD1 (6 bases). V lost 3 bases and J lost 1, with 10 bases in between. Germline V gene lookup returns CDR1 SGHNT and CDR2 YYREEE (reference sequence). The CDR3 sequence is 15 residues long. CDR3 nucleotides: TGTGCCAGCAGCTCAACGACAGGAACTAATGAAAAACTGTTTTTT. Amino acid sequence: CASSSTTGTNEKLFF.

V is TRBV29-1 and J is TRBJ2-3, with D unclear. With 4 bases removed from V and 4 bases from J, the gap between germline ends came to 9 bases. The CDR3 has 12 residues. In germline, CDR1 is SQVTM, CDR2 ANQGSEA. The CDR3 region has the DNA TGCAGCGTTGGAGAGTTTTCAGATACGCAGTATTTT. It specifies CSVGEFSDTQYF.

This rearrangement joins TRBV7-3 to TRBJ2-1, with 8 bases that match TRBD2. V lost 5 bases and J lost 6; bases outside the gene matches: 12. CDR3 length: 16 amino acids. CDR1 SGHTA and CDR2 FQGTGA come from the germline V gene. The CDR3 region has the DNA TGTGCCAGCAGCCACGGGTTGGGACTAGGAATCAATGAGCAGTTCTTC. It specifies CASSHGLGLGINEQFF. The whole variable domain, filled in from reference TRBV7-3 and TRBJ2-1, reads GAGVSQTPSNKVTEKGKYVELRCDPISGHTALYWYRQSLGQGPEFLIYFQGTGAADDSGLPNDRFFAVRPEGSVSTLKIQRTERGDSAVYLCASSHGLGLGINEQFFGPGTRLTVL.

This clonotype was counted a few times. This chain joins TRBV7-6 and TRBJ2-7, with 8 bases identical to TRBD1. Losses at the gene ends were 1 base for V and 3 bases for J; bases not matched to a gene: 14. Germline V gene sequence: CDR1 SGHVS, CDR2 FNYEAQ. The CDR3 sequence is 18 residues long. CDR3 DNA: TGTGCCAGCAGCTTAGGTGGCCTTGGGGACAGGACTTACTACGAGCAGTACTTC. Its protein product is CASSLGGLGDRTYYEQYF.

Concerning this clonotype: A much larger clone lies a single base off, so this may be a read error. The chain links TRBV6-6 to TRBJ2-6; D is unclear. Germline assignment: CDR1 MNHNY and CDR2 SVGAGI (reference sequence). The CDR3 is 13 amino acids. V shed 6 bases and J shed 1 base, with 4 bases lying between them. DNA of the CDR3: TGTGCCAGCAGGACATCTGGGGCCAACGTCCTGACTTTC. Amino acid sequence: CASRTSGANVLTF.

CDR3 nucleotides: TGCGCCAGCAGCAAGCAGGGGTCCACTGAAGCTTTCTTT. Translated, it gives CASSKQGSTEAFF. This chain links TRBV5-1 with TRBJ1-1, with a weak D call TRBD1 (6 bases). This CDR3 has 13 amino acids. With 4 bases removed from V and 4 bases from J, the gap between germline ends came to 11 bases. Germline CDR1 is SGHRS and CDR2 is YFSETQ.

The genes are TRBV25-1 and TRBJ1-4; D perhaps matches TRBD1 (6 bases). The CDR3 is 15 residues long. Germline V gene data show CDR1 as MGHDK and CDR2 as SYGVNS. Deletions cut 4 bases from V and 5 bases from J, with 14 bases between. The chain's CDR3 is CASSATGQANEKLFF. The CDR3 bases are TGTGCCAGCAGTGCGACAGGCCAAGCAAATGAAAAACTGTTTTTT.

The chain links TRBV29-1 to TRBJ2-1, with 14 bases that match TRBD2. Germline V gene data show CDR1 as SQVTM and CDR2 as ANQGSEA. The CDR3 has 15 amino acids. V was clipped by 6 bases and J by 7 bases; unmatched bases: 8. The DNA of the CDR3 is TGCAGCGTGGGGGGACTAGCGGGAGATTGGAATGAGCAGTTCTTC. It encodes CSVGGLAGDWNEQFF.

The chain combines TRBV28 with TRBJ2-3, with D uncertain. This CDR3 is 9 amino acids long. CDR1 is MDHEN and CDR2 is SYDVKM in the germline V gene. The V gene lost 8 bases and the J gene lost 8 bases, with 5 bases spanning the gap. This chain's CDR3 is CASGVTQYF. CDR3 nucleotides: TGTGCCAGCGGGGTTACGCAGTATTTT.

This rearrangement joins TRBV27 to TRBJ2-2; 12 bases fit TRBD2. Germline V lookup: CDR1 MNHEY, CDR2 SMNVEV (reference sequence). Trimming took 7 bases from V and 3 from J; bases not matched to a gene: 6. The CDR3 consists of 16 residues. The CDR3 protein is CASTKLAGGHTGELFF. DNA for the CDR3: TGTGCCAGCACCAAACTAGCGGGAGGTCACACCGGGGAGCTGTTTTTT.

This chain links TRBV3-1 with TRBJ2-2; 7 nucleotides align to TRBD2. V shed 0 bases and J 8 bases; nucleotides not matched to a gene: 6. Germline assignment: CDR1 LGHDT and CDR2 YNNKEL (reference sequence). The CDR3 runs to 15 residues. The CDR3 nucleotides are TGTGCCAGCAGCCAAGAAATCCAGGGACTAGGGGAGCTGTTTTTT. It codes for CASSQEIQGLGELFF.